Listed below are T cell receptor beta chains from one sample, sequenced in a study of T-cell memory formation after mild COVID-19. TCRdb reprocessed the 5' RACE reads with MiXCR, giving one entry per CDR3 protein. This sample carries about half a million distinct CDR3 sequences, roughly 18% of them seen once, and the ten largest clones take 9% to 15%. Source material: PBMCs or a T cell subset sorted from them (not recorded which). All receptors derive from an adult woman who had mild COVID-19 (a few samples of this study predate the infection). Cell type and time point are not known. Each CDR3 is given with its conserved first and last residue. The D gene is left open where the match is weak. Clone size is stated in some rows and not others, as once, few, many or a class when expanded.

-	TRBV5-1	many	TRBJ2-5	TGCGCCAGCAGCTTGGAAGGACCGGGGTGGGAGACCCAGTACTTC	CASSLEGPGWETQYF
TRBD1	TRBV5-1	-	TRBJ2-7	TGCGCCAGCAGCCCGACAGGGCCGCCCTACGAGCAGTACTTC	CASSPTGPPYEQYF
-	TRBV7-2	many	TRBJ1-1	TGTGCCAGCAGCTTAGGTCTTATGAACACTGAAGCTTTCTTT	CASSLGLMNTEAFF
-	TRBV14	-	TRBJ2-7	TGTGCCAGCAGCGCATTAGGCAGGGGTGAGCAGTACTTC	CASSALGRGEQYF
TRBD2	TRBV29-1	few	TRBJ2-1	TGCAGCGTACAGCGGGGGTCCTACAATGAGCAGTTCTTC	CSVQRGSYNEQFF
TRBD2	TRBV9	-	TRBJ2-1	TGTGCCAGCAGCGTGACTAGCGGGGGAGCGGTCTCCTACAATGAGCAGTTCTTC	CASSVTSGGAVSYNEQFF
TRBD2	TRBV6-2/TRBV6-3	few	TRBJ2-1	TGTGCCAGCAGTTACCTCCCTAGCGGGGGAAACAATGAGCAGTTCTTC	CASSYLPSGGNNEQFF
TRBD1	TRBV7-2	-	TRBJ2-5	TGTGCCAGCAGACCTACAGGGGCGAGGGAGACCCAGTACTTC	CASRPTGARETQYF
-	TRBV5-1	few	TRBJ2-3	TGCGCCAGCAGCTTGAGATCCGGTGGAGATACGCAGTATTTT	CASSLRSGGDTQYF
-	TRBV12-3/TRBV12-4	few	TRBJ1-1	TGTGCCAGCAGTACCGGACAGAAGGGCGCTTTCTTT	CASSTGQKGAFF
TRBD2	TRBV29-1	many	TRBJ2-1	TGCAGCGTTATTAAAGGGACTAGCGGCCACAATGAGCAGTTCTTC	CSVIKGTSGHNEQFF
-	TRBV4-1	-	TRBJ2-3	TGCGCCAGCAGCCAACCCACTAGCCTCACAGATACGCAGTATTTT	CASSQPTSLTDTQYF
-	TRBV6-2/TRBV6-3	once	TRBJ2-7	TGTGCCAGCAGGTATACTCTCTACGAGCAGTACTTC	CASRYTLYEQYF
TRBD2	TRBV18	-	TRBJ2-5	TGTGCCAGCTCACCAGGACTAGCAGAGACCCAGTACTTC	CASSPGLAETQYF
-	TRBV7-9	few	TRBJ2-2	TGTGCCAGCAGCCGAGGTCTGGTGAACAGCGGGGAGCTGTTTTTT	CASSRGLVNSGELFF
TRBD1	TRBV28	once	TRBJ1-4	TGTGCCAGCAGTTTCGGGACAGTTAATGAAAAACTGTTTTTT	CASSFGTVNEKLFF
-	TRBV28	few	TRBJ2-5	TGTGCCACCTACTTCCATGGCCAGTACTTC	CATYFHGQYF
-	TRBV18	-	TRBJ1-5	TGTGCCAGCTCACCTACGGGGACCGAGCAGCCCCAGCATTTT	CASSPTGTEQPQHF
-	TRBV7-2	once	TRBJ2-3	TGTGCCAGCAGCCAAGCCCCAGATACGCAGTATTTT	CASSQAPDTQYF
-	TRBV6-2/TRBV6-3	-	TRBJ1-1	TGTGCCAGCAGTTACTCGACCAGGAGTGAAGCTTTCTTT	CASSYSTRSEAFF
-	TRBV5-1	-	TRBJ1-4	TGCGCCAGCAGCTCCCCGGGGGGAAAACTGTTTTTT	CASSSPGGKLFF
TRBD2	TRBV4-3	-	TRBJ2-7	TGCGCCAGCAGCCCCCATGAGGCGGGAGGGCCCTACGAGCAGTACTTC	CASSPHEAGGPYEQYF
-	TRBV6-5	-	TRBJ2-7	TGTGCCACCTCCCGCTGGGGGGACGAGCAGTACTTC	CATSRWGDEQYF
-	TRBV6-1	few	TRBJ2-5	TGTGCCGTTAACAGGGCAGAGACCCAGTACTTC	CAVNRAETQYF
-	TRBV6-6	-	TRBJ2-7	TGTGCCAGCAGATCCGCAGGGGGGACCTACGAGCAGTACTTC	CASRSAGGTYEQYF
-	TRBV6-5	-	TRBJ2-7	TGTGCCAGCAGTTACTCAGCTGATCCTTCCTACGAGCAGTACTTC	CASSYSADPSYEQYF
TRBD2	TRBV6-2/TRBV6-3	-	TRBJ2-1	TGTGCCAGTCAGCTAGCGGGGACCTACAATGAGCAGTTCTTC	CASQLAGTYNEQFF